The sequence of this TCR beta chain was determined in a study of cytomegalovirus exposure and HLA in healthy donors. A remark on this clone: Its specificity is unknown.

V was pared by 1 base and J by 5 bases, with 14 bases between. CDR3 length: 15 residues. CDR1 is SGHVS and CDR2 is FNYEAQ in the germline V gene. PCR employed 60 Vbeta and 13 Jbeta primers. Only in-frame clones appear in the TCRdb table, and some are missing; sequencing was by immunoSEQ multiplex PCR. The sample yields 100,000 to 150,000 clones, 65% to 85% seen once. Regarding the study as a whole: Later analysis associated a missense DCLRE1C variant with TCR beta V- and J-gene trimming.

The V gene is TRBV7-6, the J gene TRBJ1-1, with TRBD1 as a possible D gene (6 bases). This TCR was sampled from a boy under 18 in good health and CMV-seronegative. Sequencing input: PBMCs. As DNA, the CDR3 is TGTGCCAGCAGCTTAGTCGCGGGGGCGAAGACTGAAGCTTTCTTT. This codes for CASSLVAGAKTEAFF.